Listed here are 22 T cell receptor beta chains from one sample, sequenced in a study of shared clonotypes between healthy human individuals. Assay: immunoSEQ multiplex PCR; the TCRdb copy retains only in-frame clones and omits some. The table lists about 2 million clones, 85% to 95% of them singletons. The specimen was naive CD4+ T cells sorted from blood. Subset in this sample: CD45RA+ positively selected. Receptor source: a man aged 18 to 35 in good health.

The rearrangement links TRBV11-3 to TRBJ2-1; TRBD2 agrees at 11 bases. Trimming at V came to 4 bases and at J to 3 bases, leaving 11 bases not matched to a gene. The CDR3 covers 18 residues. The germline V gene has CDR1 SGHNT and CDR2 YENEEA. The CDR3 reads CASSSGRVAGGLYNEQFF. The DNA of the CDR3 is TGTGCCAGCAGCTCGGGGAGGGTAGCGGGAGGGCTCTACAATGAGCAGTTCTTC.

With respect to this clone: Other DNA sequences in the same sample also yield this CDR3. This chain joins TRBV18 and TRBJ2-2, with 7 bases aligning to TRBD2. Germline-derived CDR1 and CDR2 are KGHSH and LQKENI. Losses at the gene ends were 2 bases for V and 2 bases for J; bases not matched to a gene: 2. This CDR3 region has 15 residues. CDR3 sequence (DNA): TGTGCCAGCTCACCAGCTAGCGGAAACACCGGGGAGCTGTTTTTT. Translated, it gives CASSPASGNTGELFF.

This rearrangement joins TRBV2 to TRBJ2-4, with 7 bases lining up with TRBD1. This CDR3 is 15 amino acids long. Per the germline V gene, CDR1 is SNHLY and CDR2 is FYNNEI. Trimming took 6 bases from V and 0 from J; bases not matched to a gene: 5. The CDR3 DNA follows: TGTGCCAGCAGGGGACAGATACTAGCCAAAAACATTCAGTACTTC. Protein: CASRGQILAKNIQYF.

The chain is built from TRBV5-1 and TRBJ1-3, with a possible D match to TRBD1 (6 bases). Trimming stripped 0 bases from V and 2 bases from J, with 9 bases between. The CDR3 is 15 amino acids. Germline assignment: CDR1 SGHRS and CDR2 YFSETQ. CDR3 region: CASSLVQGPGNTIYF. DNA for the CDR3: TGCGCCAGCAGCTTGGTACAGGGCCCTGGAAACACCATATATTTT.

The V gene is TRBV30, the J gene TRBJ2-3; the D gene is possibly TRBD2 (5 bases). The CDR3 is made up of 15 amino acids. Trimming cost V 0 bases and J 3 bases, with 13 bases left between them. Germline V gene sequence: CDR1 GTSNPN, CDR2 SVGIG (reference sequence). This CDR3 is CAWSVHSAATDTQYF. As DNA, the CDR3 is TGTGCCTGGAGTGTACATAGCGCCGCGACAGATACGCAGTATTTT. The variable domain in full, with the rest retrieved from reference TRBV30 and TRBJ2-3, is SQTIHQWPATLVQPVGSPLSLECTVEGTSNPNLYWYRQAAGRGLQLLFYSVGIGQISSEVPQNLSASRPQDRQFILSSKKLLLSDSGFYLCAWSVHSAATDTQYFGPGTRLTVL.

This chain links TRBV12-5 with TRBJ1-2; tentative D call: TRBD1 (6 bases). Germline V gene sequence: CDR1 LGHNT, CDR2 FRNRAP. Trimming shortened V by 0 bases and J by 4 bases, and 12 bases separated the two germline ends. The CDR3 has 15 residues. The CDR3 loop is CASGLVVGGSYGYTF. CDR3 sequence (DNA): TGTGCTAGTGGTTTGGTGGTCGGGGGCAGCTATGGCTACACCTTC.

On this clone: The same CDR3 also results from other DNA sequences found in this sample. The chain joins TRBV18 to TRBJ2-7, with D possibly called TRBD1 or TRBD2 (6 bases each). The V end was cut by 0 bases, the J end by 6 bases, with 9 bases between. Germline CDR1 KGHSH, CDR2 LQKENI. The length of the CDR3 is 13 residues. The CDR3: CASSPPGGGEQYF. The CDR3 DNA follows: TGTGCCAGCTCACCACCCGGGGGCGGCGAGCAGTACTTC.

Remarks on this clone: The sample contains more than one DNA sequence encoding this CDR3. J is TRBJ2-5 and V is TRBV5-1; tentatively, D is TRBD2 (6 bases). The V and J ends lost 0 bases and 3 bases respectively, with 9 bases between them. Germline V gene data show CDR1 as SGHRS and CDR2 as YFSETQ. This CDR3 is 14 amino acids long. The CDR3 nucleotides read TGCGCCAGCAGCTTGGTCGGAGGGGAAGAGACCCAGTACTTC. It translates to CASSLVGGEETQYF.

The rearrangement joins TRBV28 to TRBJ2-7, with 7 bases aligning to TRBD1. Germline V gene sequence: CDR1 MDHEN, CDR2 SYDVKM. V dropped 2 bases and J dropped 3; count of bases not matched to a gene: 4. The CDR3 spans 14 residues. Written as DNA, the CDR3 is TGTGCCAGCAGTTTAGGCCGGGACAGCTACGAGCAGTACTTC. Encoded protein: CASSLGRDSYEQYF.

This clone has a single count. This CDR3 is also generated by other DNA sequences in the sample. The chain links TRBV9 to TRBJ1-6; 8 bases map to TRBD1. The CDR3 extends over 14 amino acids. Unmatched junction bases numbered 0, after V lost 0 bases and J lost 7 bases. In germline, CDR1 is SGDLS, CDR2 YYNGEE. The CDR3 here is CASSVGQGNSPLHF. In DNA, the CDR3 is TGTGCCAGCAGCGTAGGACAGGGGAATTCACCCCTCCACTTT.

In DNA form, the CDR3 reads TGCGCCAGCAGCTTGGCCTCGACGGGGGCCAACGTCCTGACTTTC. It encodes CASSLASTGANVLTF. The chain joins TRBV5-1 to TRBJ2-6, with D uncertain. The CDR3 contains 15 residues. Germline CDR1 and CDR2: SGHRS and YFSETQ. V shed 0 bases and J shed 4 bases, with 8 bases lying between them.

This chain links TRBV5-1 with TRBJ1-2; TRBD1 matches 8 bases. The V segment lost 1 base and the J segment 3 bases; nucleotides outside the gene matches: 2. Germline V lookup: CDR1 SGHRS, CDR2 YFSETQ. This CDR3 has 14 residues. The CDR3 spells CASSLQGADYGYTF. The CDR3 region has the DNA TGCGCCAGCAGCTTGCAGGGGGCAGACTATGGCTACACCTTC.

Turning to this clone: This may arise from a read error, as a much more abundant clone is one base away. This chain joins TRBV7-9 and TRBJ2-2; D call uncertain. The germline V gene encodes CDR1 SEHNR and CDR2 FQNEAQ (reference sequence). V dropped 2 bases and J dropped 7 bases, with 5 bases sitting between them. The CDR3 runs to 12 residues. The CDR3 DNA sequence: TGTGCCAGCAGCTTAATGGGCGGGGAGCTGTTTTTT. It yields the protein CASSLMGGELFF. The complete variable domain, with remaining parts taken from reference TRBV7-9 and TRBJ2-2, reads DTGVSQNPRHKITKRGQNVTFRCDPISEHNRLYWYRQTLGQGPEFLTYFQNEAQLEKSRLLSDRFSAERPKGSFSTLEIQRTEQGDSAMYLCASSLMGGELFFGEGSRLTVL.

The J gene is TRBJ1-6, the V gene TRBV6-5; D gene uncertain. The CDR3 spans 14 residues. V was cut by 5 bases and J by 0 bases, with 5 bases left in between. Germline CDR1 is MNHEY and CDR2 is SVGAGI. This chain's CDR3 is CASSPSSYNSPLHF. The CDR3 nucleotides read TGTGCCAGCAGTCCCAGCTCCTATAATTCACCCCTCCACTTT.

On this clone: The sample has other DNA sequences that encode this CDR3 too. The V gene is TRBV4-1, the J gene TRBJ2-5; D may be TRBD2 (5 bases). The CDR3 length is 13 residues. Germline loops: CDR1 MGHRA, CDR2 YSYEKL. The V end was cut by 1 base, the J end by 4 bases, with 7 bases between. This CDR3 reads CASSQVRGETQYF. The DNA of the CDR3 is TGCGCCAGCAGCCAAGTCCGGGGAGAGACCCAGTACTTC.

This chain connects TRBV30 to TRBJ1-2; a possible D gene is TRBD1 (5 bases). Germline V gives CDR1 GTSNPN, CDR2 SVGIG (reference sequence). Trimming removed 0 bases from V and 8 bases from J, with 13 bases in between. The CDR3 contains 13 residues. CDR3 DNA sequence: TGTGCCTGGAGTGTAGGCAGGGCCAGAGGCTACACCTTC. Translation gives CAWSVGRARGYTF.

The chain uses TRBV19 and TRBJ2-5; D perhaps matches TRBD2 (5 bases). Trimming removed 6 bases from V and 2 bases from J, with 16 bases in between. Germline lookup yields CDR1 LNHDA and CDR2 SQIVND (reference sequence). CDR3 size: 15 residues. As DNA, the CDR3 is TGTGCCAGTAGCCTAACGTCTAGCTCGCAAGAGACCCAGTACTTC. This codes for CASSLTSSSQETQYF.

The genes are TRBV25-1 and TRBJ1-6; D not certain. Trimming left V 2 bases short and J 7 bases short, with 12 bases between. The CDR3 has 15 amino acids. The germline V gene has CDR1 MGHDK and CDR2 SYGVNS. The CDR3 DNA follows: TGTGCCAGCAGTGAAAATGGGTTTCGGAATTCACCCCTCCACTTT. Encoded protein: CASSENGFRNSPLHF.

This clone was found once. A much larger clone lies one base from this, so it may be a read error. Different DNA sequences within this sample yield the same CDR3. This sequence joins TRBV18 and TRBJ1-1; D ambiguous. This CDR3 comprises 12 residues. Germline CDR1 and CDR2: KGHSH and LQKENI. V gave up 4 bases and J gave up 1 base, with 4 bases separating them. The CDR3 DNA sequence: TGTGCCAGCTCACAAGGGAACACTGAAGCTTTCTTT. As protein: CASSQGNTEAFF.

The chain is built from TRBV2 and TRBJ2-5; 13 bases line up with TRBD2. The CDR3 has 14 residues. Germline V gene data show CDR1 as SNHLY and CDR2 as FYNNEI. Trimming removed 6 bases from V and 4 bases from J; junction bases left unmatched: 2. The CDR3 DNA reads TGTGCCAGCAGGGGGACTAGCGGGACAGAGACCCAGTACTTC. Its translation is CASRGTSGTETQYF.

The CDR3 nucleotides read TGTGCCAGTAAAGACAGGGGGAGCCTAAACTATGGCTACACCTTC. Its translation is CASKDRGSLNYGYTF. V gene TRBV19 combines with J gene TRBJ1-2; 9 bases match TRBD1. Germline CDR1 and CDR2: LNHDA and SQIVND (reference sequence). The J segment lost 2 bases and the V segment lost 7 bases, leaving 8 bases of the junction unmatched. This CDR3 has 15 residues.

J is TRBJ1-2 and V is TRBV5-4; D is uncertain. The CDR3 contains 15 residues. From germline, CDR1 is SGHNT and CDR2 YYREEE (reference sequence). The V end was cut by 0 bases, the J end by 0 bases, with 9 bases between. CDR3 sequence (DNA): TGTGCCAGCAGCTTGGGCCCGGAAGCTAACTATGGCTACACCTTC. It is translated as CASSLGPEANYGYTF.